This T cell receptor beta chain was found in a study of shared T cell receptors in the human thymus. The trim removed 5 bases at V and 0 bases at J, leaving 24 bases unmatched. Germline-derived CDR1 and CDR2 are WNHNN and SYGVQD (reference sequence). The CDR3 covers 22 residues. The table came from immunoSEQ multiplex PCR; TCRdb's copy has only in-frame clones and leaves some out. The data contain about 500,000 clones, around three quarters of them singletons. These data also featured in a second study, about human thymus T cells.

The chain links TRBV10-1 to TRBJ2-3, with 9 bases lining up with TRBD1. The clonotype was recovered from a boy younger than two with a congenital heart defect. The sample taken for sequencing was thymocytes. CDR3 in amino acids: CASSPLRGPQGADTYSTDTQYF. DNA for the CDR3: TGCGCCAGCAGTCCCCTCCGTGGCCCACAGGGGGCCGACACCTATAGCACAGATACGCAGTATTTT.